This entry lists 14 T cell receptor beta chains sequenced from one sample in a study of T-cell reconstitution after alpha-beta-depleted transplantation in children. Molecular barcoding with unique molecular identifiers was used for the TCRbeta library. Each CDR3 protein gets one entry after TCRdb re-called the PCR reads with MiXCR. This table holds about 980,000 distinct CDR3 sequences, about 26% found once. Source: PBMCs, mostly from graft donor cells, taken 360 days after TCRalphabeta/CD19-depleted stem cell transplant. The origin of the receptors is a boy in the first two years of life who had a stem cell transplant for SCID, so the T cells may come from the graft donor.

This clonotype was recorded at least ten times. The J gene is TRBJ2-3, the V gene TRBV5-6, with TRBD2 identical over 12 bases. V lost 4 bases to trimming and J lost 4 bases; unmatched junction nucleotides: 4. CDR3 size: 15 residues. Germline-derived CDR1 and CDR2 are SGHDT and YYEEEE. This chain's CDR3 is CASSPLAGGADTQYF. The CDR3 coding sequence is TGTGCCAGCAGCCCGCTAGCGGGAGGGGCAGATACGCAGTATTTT.

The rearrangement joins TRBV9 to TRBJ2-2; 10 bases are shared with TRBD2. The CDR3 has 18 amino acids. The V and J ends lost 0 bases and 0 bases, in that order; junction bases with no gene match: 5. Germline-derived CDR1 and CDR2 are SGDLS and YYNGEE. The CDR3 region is CASSVASGGATNTGELFF. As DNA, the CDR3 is TGTGCCAGCAGCGTAGCCAGCGGGGGGGCTACGAACACCGGGGAGCTGTTTTTT.

The CDR3 DNA sequence: TGTGCCAGCAGTGGGTACCCCTACGAGCAGTACTTC. Protein sequence: CASSGYPYEQYF. The V and J genes are TRBV27 and TRBJ2-7; D gene uncertain. This CDR3 has 12 residues. Trimming took 5 bases from V and 2 from J, leaving 7 bases between them. CDR1 is MNHEY and CDR2 is SMNVEV in the germline V gene (reference sequence).

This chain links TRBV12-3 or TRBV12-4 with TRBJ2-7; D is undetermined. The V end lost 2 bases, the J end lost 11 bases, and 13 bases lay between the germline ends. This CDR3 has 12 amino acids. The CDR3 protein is CASSLLTEAKYF. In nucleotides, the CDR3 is TGTGCCAGCAGTTTACTAACAGAGGCGAAGTACTTC.

CDR3 bases: TGCAGTGCTAGAGATAGTCAGGGGATGTCCTATAATTCACCCCTCCACTTT. Its translation is CSARDSQGMSYNSPLHF. V and J are TRBV20-1 and TRBJ1-6; weak D call: TRBD1 (6 bases). CDR1 and CDR2 (germline): DFQATT, SNEGSKA (reference sequence). The V and J ends lost 0 bases and 1 base respectively, with 13 bases between them. The CDR3 runs to 17 residues.

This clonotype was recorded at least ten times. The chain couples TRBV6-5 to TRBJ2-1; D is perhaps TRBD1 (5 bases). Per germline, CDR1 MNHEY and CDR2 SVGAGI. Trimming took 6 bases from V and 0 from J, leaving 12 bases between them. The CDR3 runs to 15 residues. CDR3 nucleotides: TGTGCCAGCAGCCGACAGTCTCGCTCCTACAATGAGCAGTTCTTC. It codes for CASSRQSRSYNEQFF.

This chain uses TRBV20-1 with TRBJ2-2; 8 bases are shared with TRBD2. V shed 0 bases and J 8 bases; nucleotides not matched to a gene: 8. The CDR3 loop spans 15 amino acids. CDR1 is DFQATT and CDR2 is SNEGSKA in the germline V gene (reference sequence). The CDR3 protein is CSARDRSGGKGELFF. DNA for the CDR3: TGCAGTGCTAGAGACCGTTCGGGGGGGAAAGGGGAGCTGTTTTTT.

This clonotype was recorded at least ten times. The CDR3: CAIRPPLFYGYTF. The CDR3 nucleotides are TGTGCCATCAGGCCACCGCTTTTCTATGGCTACACCTTC. V and J are TRBV10-3 and TRBJ1-2; D remains unclear. V gave up 6 bases and J gave up 4 bases, with 12 bases separating them. The CDR3 totals 13 residues. CDR1 is ENHRY, CDR2 SYGVKD, per germline.

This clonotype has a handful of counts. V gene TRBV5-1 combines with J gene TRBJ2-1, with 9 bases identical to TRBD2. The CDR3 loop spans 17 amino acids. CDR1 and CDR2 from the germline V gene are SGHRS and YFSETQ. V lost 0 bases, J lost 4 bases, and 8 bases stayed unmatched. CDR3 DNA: TGCGCCAGCAGCTTGGCGGGCGGGGGGGCCTTTTACAATGAGCAGTTCTTC. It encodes CASSLAGGGAFYNEQFF. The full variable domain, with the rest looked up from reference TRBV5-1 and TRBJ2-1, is KAGVTQTPRYLIKTRGQQVTLSCSPISGHRSVSWYQQTPGQGLQFLFEYFSETQRNKGNFPGRFSGRQFSNSRSEMNVSTLELGDSALYLCASSLAGGGAFYNEQFFGPGTRLTVL.

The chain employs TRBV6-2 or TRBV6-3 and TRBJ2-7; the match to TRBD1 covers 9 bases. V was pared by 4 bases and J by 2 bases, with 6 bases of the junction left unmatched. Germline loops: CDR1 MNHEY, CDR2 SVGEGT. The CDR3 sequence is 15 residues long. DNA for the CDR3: TGTGCCAGCAGTTCTCGGGACAGGGCTACCTACGAGCAGTACTTC. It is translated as CASSSRDRATYEQYF.

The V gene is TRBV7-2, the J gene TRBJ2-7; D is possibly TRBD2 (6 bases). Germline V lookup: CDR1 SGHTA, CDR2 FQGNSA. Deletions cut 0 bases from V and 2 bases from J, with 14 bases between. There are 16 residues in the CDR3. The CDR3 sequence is CASSLALAREAYEQYF. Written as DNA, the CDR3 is TGTGCCAGCAGCTTAGCCTTAGCCAGGGAGGCCTACGAGCAGTACTTC.

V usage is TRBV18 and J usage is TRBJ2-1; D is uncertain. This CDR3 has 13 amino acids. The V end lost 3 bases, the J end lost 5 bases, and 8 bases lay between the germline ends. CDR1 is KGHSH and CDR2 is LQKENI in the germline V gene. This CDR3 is CASSPRIDNEQFF. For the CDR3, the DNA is TGTGCCAGCTCACCGAGGATCGACAATGAGCAGTTCTTC. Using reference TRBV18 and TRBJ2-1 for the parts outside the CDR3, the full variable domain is NAGVMQNPRHLVRRRGQEARLRCSPMKGHSHVYWYRQLPEEGLKFMVYLQKENIIDESGMPKERFSAEFPKEGPSILRIQQVVRGDSAAYFCASSPRIDNEQFFGPGTRLTVL.

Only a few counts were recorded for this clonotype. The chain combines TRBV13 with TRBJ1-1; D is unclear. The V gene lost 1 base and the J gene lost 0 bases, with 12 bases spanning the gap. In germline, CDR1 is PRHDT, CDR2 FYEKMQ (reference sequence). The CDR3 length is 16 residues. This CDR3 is CASSLVFRPLNTEAFF. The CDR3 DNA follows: TGTGCCAGCAGCTTAGTTTTTAGGCCGTTGAACACTGAAGCTTTCTTT.

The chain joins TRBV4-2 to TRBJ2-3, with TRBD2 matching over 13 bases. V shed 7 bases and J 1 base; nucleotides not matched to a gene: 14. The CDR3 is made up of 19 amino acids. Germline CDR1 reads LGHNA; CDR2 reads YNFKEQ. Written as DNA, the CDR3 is TGTGCCAGCATCACAGAGAGGACTAGCGGGGGAAGTTGCACAGATACGCAGTATTTT. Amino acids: CASITERTSGGSCTDTQYF.